The entry below gives a single TCR beta chain sequence along with its context. Other DNA sequences within the sample encode an identical CDR3. This record belongs to a study of blood T cell repertoires in COVID-19. It was during active infection that Seattle patients were enrolled and then longitudinally followed. How the authors handled the data: Cell counts per sample came from amplifying reference gene primers. TCRdb keeps only in-frame clones here, not all; method: immunoSEQ multiplex PCR. V and J calls plus clone size are reproduced from that table; the DNA served to infer D and trimming. The sample comprises about 200,000 clones, around 85% of which are singletons, and 15% to 20% rests with the top ten. The sample taken for sequencing was peripheral blood. The sequence was obtained from a person aged 65-85 years with COVID-19, enrolled during active disease.

The CDR3 loop reads CASSLAGTGGGYTF. In nucleotides, the CDR3 is TGCGCCAGCAGCTTGGCCGGGACAGGGGGAGGCTACACCTTC. The chain joins TRBV5-1 to TRBJ1-2; 11 nucleotides line up with TRBD1. Trimming took 0 bases from V and 8 from J; bases not matched to a gene: 3. The CDR3 extends over 14 amino acids. Germline assignment: CDR1 SGHRS and CDR2 YFSETQ.